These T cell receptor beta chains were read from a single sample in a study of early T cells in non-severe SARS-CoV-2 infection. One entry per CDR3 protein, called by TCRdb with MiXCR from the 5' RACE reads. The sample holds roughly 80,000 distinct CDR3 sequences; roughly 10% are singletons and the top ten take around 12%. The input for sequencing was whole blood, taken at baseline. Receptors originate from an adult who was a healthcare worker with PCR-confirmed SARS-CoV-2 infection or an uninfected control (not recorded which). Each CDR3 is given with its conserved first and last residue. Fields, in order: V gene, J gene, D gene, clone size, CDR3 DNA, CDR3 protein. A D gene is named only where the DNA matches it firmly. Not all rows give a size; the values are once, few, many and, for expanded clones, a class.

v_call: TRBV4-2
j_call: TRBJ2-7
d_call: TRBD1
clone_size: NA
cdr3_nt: TGTGCCAGCAGCCAGGACGACAGGGGCGAGCAGTACTTC
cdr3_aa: CASSQDDRGEQYF

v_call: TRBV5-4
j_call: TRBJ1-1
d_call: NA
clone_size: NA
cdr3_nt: TGTGCCAGCAGCTTATATCAACAGGGCCGGGCTTTCTTT
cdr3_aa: CASSLYQQGRAFF

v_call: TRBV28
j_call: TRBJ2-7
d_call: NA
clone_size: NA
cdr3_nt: TGTGCCAGCAGCTCCAGCGCCCCCTACGAGCAGTACTTC
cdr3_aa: CASSSSAPYEQYF

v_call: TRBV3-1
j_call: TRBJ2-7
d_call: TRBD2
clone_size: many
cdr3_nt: TGTGCCAGCAGCAAGTCCGGGACTAGCGGGGGGATGGCTGAGTACGAGCAGTACTTC
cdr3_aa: CASSKSGTSGGMAEYEQYF

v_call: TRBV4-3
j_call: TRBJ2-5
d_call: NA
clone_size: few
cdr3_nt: TGCGCCAGCAGCCAAGTAGGCAGGGAACAAGAGACCCAGTACTTC
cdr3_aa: CASSQVGREQETQYF

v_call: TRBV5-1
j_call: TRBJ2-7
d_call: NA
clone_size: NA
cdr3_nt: TGCGCCAGCAGCTTGGCGGGGAGCGAGCAGTACTTC
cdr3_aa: CASSLAGSEQYF

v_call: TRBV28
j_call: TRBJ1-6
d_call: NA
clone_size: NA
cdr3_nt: TGTGCCGGTACGGACAGTTATAATTCACCCCTCCACTTT
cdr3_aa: CAGTDSYNSPLHF

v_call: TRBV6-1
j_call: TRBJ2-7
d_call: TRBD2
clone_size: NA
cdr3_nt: TGTGCCAGCAGTACACTAGCGGGGGGGTCCTACGAGCAGTACTTC
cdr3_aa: CASSTLAGGSYEQYF

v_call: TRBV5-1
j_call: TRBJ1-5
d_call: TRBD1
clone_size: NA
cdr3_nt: TGCGCCAGCAGACCGGGACAGGGGGGTGAGCGGGCACAGCCCCAGCATTTT
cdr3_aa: CASRPGQGGERAQPQHF

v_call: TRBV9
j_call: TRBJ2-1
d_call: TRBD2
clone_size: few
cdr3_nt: TGTGCCAGCAGCGGGCGACTAGCGGGGACAAACAATGAGCAGTTCTTC
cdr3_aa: CASSGRLAGTNNEQFF

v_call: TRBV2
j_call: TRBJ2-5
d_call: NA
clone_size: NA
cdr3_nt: TGTGCCAGCAACTTGGCAGCGAGCGTCCAAGAGACCCAGTACTTC
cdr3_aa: CASNLAASVQETQYF

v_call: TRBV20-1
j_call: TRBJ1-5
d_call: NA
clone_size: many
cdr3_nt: TGCAGTGCTAGACGCATTTCCGGGACAAAGGGCAATCAGCCCCAGCATTTT
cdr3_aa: CSARRISGTKGNQPQHF

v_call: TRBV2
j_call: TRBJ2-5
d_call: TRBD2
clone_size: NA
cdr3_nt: TGTGCCAGCAGTGAAGGGTTAGCGGGGGAGACCCAGTACTTC
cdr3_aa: CASSEGLAGETQYF

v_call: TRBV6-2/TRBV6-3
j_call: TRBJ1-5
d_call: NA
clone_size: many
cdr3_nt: TGTGCCAGCAGTTACTCAGGCGGCAATCAGCCCCAGCATTTT
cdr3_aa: CASSYSGGNQPQHF

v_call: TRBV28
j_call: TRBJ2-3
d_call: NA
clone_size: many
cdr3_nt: TGTGCCAGCACACTCCCTCCCCCCGAGCTGAGCACAGATACGCAGTATTTT
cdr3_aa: CASTLPPPELSTDTQYF

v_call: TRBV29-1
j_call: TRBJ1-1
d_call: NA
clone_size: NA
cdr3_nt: TGCAGCGTTGAAATCGGTCGGAACACTGAAGCTTTCTTT
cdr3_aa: CSVEIGRNTEAFF

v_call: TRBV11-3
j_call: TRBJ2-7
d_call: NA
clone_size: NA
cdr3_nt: TGTGCCAGCAGTGGACAGCCCTACGAGCAGTACTTC
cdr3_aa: CASSGQPYEQYF

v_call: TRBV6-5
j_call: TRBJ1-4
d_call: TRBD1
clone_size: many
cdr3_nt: TGTGCCAGCAGTTACAGCGGGACAGGGGATGAAAAACTGTTTTTT
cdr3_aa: CASSYSGTGDEKLFF

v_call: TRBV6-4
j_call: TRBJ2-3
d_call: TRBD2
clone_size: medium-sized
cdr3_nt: TGTGCCAGCAGTGAGACTAGCGGGGGGACAGATACGCAGTATTTT
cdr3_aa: CASSETSGGTDTQYF

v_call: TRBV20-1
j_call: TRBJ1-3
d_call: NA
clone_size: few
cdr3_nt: TGCAGTGCTGGGAGATCCTCTGGAAACACCATATATTTT
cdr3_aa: CSAGRSSGNTIYF

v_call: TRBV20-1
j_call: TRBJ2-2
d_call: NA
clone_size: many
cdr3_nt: TGCAGTGCTAGAGGGACTGCCCGTCGAGGGGAGCTGTTTTTT
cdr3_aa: CSARGTARRGELFF

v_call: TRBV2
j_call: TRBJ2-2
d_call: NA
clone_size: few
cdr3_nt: TGTGCCAGCAGTGAGGCCCGTCCCGGGGAGCTGTTTTTT
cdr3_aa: CASSEARPGELFF

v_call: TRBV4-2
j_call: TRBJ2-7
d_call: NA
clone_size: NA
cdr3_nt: TGTGCCAGCAGCCAAGTTGGCGACTACGAGCAGTACTTC
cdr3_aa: CASSQVGDYEQYF

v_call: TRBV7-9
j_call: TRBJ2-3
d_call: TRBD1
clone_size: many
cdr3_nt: TGTGCCAGCAGCCCGACAGGGACCACAGATACGCAGTATTTT
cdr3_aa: CASSPTGTTDTQYF

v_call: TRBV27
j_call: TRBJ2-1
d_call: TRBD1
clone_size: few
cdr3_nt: TGTGCCAGCAGGCGGACAGGTGGTAACAATGAGCAGTTCTTC
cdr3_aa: CASRRTGGNNEQFF

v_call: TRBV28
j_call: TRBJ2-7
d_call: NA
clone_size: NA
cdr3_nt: TGTGCCAGCAGTTTCGCGGGCAGGACCTACGAGCAGTACTTC
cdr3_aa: CASSFAGRTYEQYF

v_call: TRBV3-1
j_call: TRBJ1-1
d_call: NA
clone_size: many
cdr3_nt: TGTGCCAGCAGCCAAGCAGGATTGAGGCAGTTGAACACTGAAGCTTTCTTT
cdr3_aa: CASSQAGLRQLNTEAFF

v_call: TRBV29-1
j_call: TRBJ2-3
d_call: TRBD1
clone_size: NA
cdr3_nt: TGCAGCGTTGCCGGGACAGGCACAGATACGCAGTATTTT
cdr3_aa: CSVAGTGTDTQYF

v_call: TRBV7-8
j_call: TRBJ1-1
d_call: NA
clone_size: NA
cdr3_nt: TGTGCCAGCAAGTTCCGGGGTCCCTCAAACACTGAAGCTTTCTTT
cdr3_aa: CASKFRGPSNTEAFF

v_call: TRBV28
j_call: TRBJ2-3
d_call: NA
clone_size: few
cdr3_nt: TGTGCCAGCTTTTCGTGGGGGGACCGCCGCACAGATACGCAGTATTTT
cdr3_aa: CASFSWGDRRTDTQYF

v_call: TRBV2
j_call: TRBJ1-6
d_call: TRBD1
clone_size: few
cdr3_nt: TGTGCCAGCAGAGGCGGGACAGGGGTACCTAATTCACCCCTCCACTTT
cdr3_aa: CASRGGTGVPNSPLHF

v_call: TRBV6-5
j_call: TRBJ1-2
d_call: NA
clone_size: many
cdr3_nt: TGTGCCAGCAGTACGCCGGTTCAGGGTAGCGGCTACACCTTC
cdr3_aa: CASSTPVQGSGYTF

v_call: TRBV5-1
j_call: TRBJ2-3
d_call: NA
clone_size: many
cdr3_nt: TGCGCCAGCAGCTTGGAGGCCTTCACAGATACGCAGTATTTT
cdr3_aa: CASSLEAFTDTQYF

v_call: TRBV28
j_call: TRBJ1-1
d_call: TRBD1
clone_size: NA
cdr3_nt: TGTGCCACCGAACGGGACAGGGGCACTGAAGCTTTCTTT
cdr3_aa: CATERDRGTEAFF